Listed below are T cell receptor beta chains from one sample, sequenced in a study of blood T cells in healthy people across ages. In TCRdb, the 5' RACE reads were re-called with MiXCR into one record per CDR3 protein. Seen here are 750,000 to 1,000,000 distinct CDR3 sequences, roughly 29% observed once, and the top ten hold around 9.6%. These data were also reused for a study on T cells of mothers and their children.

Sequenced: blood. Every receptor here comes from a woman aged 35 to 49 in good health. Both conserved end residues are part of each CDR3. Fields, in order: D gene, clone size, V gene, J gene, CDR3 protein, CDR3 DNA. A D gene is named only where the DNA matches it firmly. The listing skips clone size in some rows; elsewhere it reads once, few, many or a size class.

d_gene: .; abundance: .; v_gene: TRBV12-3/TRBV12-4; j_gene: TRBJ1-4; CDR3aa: CASSFIINEKLFF; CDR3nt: TGTGCCAGCAGTTTTATTATTAATGAAAAACTGTTTTTT
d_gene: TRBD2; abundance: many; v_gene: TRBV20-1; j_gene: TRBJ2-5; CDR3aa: CSAGTSGTMWETQYF; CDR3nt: TGCAGTGCTGGGACTAGCGGGACAATGTGGGAGACCCAGTACTTC
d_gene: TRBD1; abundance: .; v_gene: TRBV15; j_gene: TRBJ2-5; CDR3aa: CASSKETGRRETQYF; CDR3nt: TGTGCCTCCAGCAAAGAGACAGGGCGGAGGGAGACCCAGTACTTC
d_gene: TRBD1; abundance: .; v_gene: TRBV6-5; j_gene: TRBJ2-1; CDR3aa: CASSWQGTVGEQFF; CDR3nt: TGTGCCAGCAGTTGGCAGGGGACAGTGGGTGAGCAGTTCTTC
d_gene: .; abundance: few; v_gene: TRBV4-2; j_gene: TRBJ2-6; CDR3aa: CASSQDEKSGGRRWYGANVLTF; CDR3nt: TGTGCCAGCAGCCAAGATGAGAAGTCAGGGGGGCGCCGTTGGTATGGGGCCAACGTCCTGACTTTC
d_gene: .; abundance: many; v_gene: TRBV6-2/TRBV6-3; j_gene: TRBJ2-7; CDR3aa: CASSGTNYEQYF; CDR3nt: TGTGCCAGCAGTGGGACCAACTACGAGCAGTACTTC
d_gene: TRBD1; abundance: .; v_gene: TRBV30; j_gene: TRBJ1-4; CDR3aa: CAWTRQGGEKLFF; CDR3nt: TGTGCCTGGACGAGACAGGGAGGTGAAAAACTGTTTTTT
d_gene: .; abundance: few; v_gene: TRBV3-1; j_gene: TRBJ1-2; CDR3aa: CASSSTSYGYTF; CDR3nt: TGTGCCAGCAGCTCTACAAGCTATGGCTACACCTTC
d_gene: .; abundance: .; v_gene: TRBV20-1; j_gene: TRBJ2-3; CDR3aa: CSARDRAYGTDTQYF; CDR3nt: TGCAGTGCTAGAGATCGTGCGTACGGCACAGATACGCAGTATTTT
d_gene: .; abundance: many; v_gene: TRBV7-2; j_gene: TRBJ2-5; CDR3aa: CASSLTQTQYF; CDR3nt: TGTGCCAGCAGCTTAACGCAGACCCAGTACTTC
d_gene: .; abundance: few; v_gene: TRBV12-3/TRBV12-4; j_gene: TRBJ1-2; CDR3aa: CASSLGRLNYGYTF; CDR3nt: TGTGCCAGTAGTTTAGGGAGGCTAAACTATGGCTACACCTTC
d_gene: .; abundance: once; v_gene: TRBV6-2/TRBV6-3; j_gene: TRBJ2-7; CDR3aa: CASRPDGAYEQYF; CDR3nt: TGTGCCAGCAGACCGGACGGTGCCTACGAGCAGTACTTC
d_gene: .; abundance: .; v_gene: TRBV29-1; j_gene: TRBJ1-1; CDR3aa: CSVLRGTLNTEAFF; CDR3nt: TGCAGCGTTTTAAGGGGAACCCTGAACACTGAAGCTTTCTTT
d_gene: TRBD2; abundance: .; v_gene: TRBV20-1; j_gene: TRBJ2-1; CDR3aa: CSAAPVTSGVYNDQFF; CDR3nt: TGCAGTGCTGCCCCTGTAACTAGCGGGGTCTACAATGACCAGTTCTTC
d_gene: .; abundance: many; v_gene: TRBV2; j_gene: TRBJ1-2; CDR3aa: CASSEERDYGYTF; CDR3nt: TGTGCCAGCAGTGAAGAGAGGGACTATGGCTACACCTTC
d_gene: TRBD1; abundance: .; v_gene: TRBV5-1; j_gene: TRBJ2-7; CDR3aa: CASATGTGFNEQYF; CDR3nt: TGCGCCAGCGCAACCGGGACAGGGTTCAACGAGCAGTACTTC
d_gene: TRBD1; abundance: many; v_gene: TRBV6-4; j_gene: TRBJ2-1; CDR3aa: CASSDQSTGINEQFF; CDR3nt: TGTGCCAGCAGTGACCAATCGACAGGGATCAATGAGCAGTTCTTC
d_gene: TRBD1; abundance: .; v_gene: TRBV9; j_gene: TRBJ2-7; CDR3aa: CASSEFRDRPYEQYF; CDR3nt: TGTGCCAGCAGCGAATTCCGGGACAGACCCTACGAGCAGTACTTC
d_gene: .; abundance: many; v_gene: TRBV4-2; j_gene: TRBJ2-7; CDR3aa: CASSQETGTLGSEQYF; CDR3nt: TGTGCCAGCAGCCAAGAAACTGGGACCCTAGGGTCCGAGCAGTACTTC
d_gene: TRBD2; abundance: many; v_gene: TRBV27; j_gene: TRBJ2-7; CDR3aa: CASSRSHRGTSSSYEQYF; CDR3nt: TGTGCCAGCAGTCGGAGTCATCGGGGGACTAGCTCCTCCTACGAGCAGTACTTC
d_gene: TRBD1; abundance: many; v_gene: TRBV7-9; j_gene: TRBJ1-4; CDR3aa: CASSLGTGNRDEKLFF; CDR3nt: TGTGCCAGCAGCTTAGGGACAGGGAATAGGGATGAAAAACTGTTTTTT
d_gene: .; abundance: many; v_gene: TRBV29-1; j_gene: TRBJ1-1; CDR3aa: CSVEGIMNTEAFF; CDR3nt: TGCAGCGTTGAAGGGATTATGAACACTGAAGCTTTCTTT
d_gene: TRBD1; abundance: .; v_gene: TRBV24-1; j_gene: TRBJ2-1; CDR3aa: CATSDSRDSHFEQFF; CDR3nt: TGTGCCACCAGTGACTCCCGGGACAGTCATTTTGAGCAGTTCTTC
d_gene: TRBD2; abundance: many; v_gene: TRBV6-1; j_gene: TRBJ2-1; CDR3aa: CASTKGLAGTYNEQFF; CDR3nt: TGTGCCAGCACCAAGGGACTAGCGGGGACGTACAATGAGCAGTTCTTC
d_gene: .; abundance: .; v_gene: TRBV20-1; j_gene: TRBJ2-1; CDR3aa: CSASLYSRDEQFF; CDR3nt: TGCAGTGCTAGTCTCTATAGTAGGGATGAGCAGTTCTTC
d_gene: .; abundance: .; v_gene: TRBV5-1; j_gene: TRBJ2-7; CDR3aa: CASSLGRVRYEQYF; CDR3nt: TGCGCCAGCAGCCTAGGACGGGTACGCTACGAGCAGTACTTC
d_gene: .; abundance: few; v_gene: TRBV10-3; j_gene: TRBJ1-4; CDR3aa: CAISESGGLNEKLFF; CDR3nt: TGTGCCATCAGTGAGTCCGGGGGCCTTAATGAAAAACTGTTTTTT
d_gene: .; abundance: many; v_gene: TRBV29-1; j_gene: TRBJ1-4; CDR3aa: CSVTRGASNEKLFF; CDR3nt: TGCAGCGTTACTCGGGGGGCGTCTAATGAAAAACTGTTTTTT
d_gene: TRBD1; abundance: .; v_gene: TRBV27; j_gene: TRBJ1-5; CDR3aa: CASSLGDPDRGNQPQHF; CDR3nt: TGTGCCAGCAGTTTAGGGGATCCGGACAGGGGAAATCAGCCCCAGCATTTT
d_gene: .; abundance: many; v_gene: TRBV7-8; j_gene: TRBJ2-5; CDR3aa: CASSLLGGQETQYF; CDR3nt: TGTGCCAGCAGCTTATTGGGGGGCCAAGAGACCCAGTACTTC
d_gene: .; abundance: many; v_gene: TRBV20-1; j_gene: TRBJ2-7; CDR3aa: CSVLGQQGEQYF; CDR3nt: TGCAGTGTCTTAGGACAGCAAGGCGAGCAGTACTTC
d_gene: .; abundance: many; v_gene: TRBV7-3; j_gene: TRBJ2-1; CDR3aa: CASSLSLSSYNEQFF; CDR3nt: TGTGCCAGCAGCTTATCCCTTAGCTCCTACAATGAGCAGTTCTTC
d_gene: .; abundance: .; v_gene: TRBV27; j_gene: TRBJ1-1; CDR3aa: CASSLRAMNTEAFF; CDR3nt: TGTGCCAGCAGTTTGAGGGCCATGAACACTGAAGCTTTCTTT
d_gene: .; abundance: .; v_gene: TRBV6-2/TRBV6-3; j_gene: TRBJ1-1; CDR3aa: CASSRHNTGRDEAFF; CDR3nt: TGTGCCAGCAGTCGCCATAATACGGGGCGAGATGAAGCTTTCTTT
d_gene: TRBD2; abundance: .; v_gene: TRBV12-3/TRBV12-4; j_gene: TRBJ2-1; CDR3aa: CASSPGLAESSYNEQFF; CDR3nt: TGTGCCAGCAGTCCGGGACTAGCGGAAAGCTCCTACAATGAGCAGTTCTTC
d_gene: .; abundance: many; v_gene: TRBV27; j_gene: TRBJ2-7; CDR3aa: CASSLSTVNEQYF; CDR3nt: TGTGCCAGCAGTTTATCCACAGTGAACGAGCAGTACTTC
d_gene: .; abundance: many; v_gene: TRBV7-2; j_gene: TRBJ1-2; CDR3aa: CASSYRGYGYTF; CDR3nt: TGTGCCAGCAGCTACCGGGGGTACGGCTACACCTTC
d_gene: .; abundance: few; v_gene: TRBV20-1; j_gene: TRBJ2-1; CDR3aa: CGARDLEVGRGDSSYNEQFF; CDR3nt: TGCGGTGCTAGAGATTTGGAGGTTGGGCGGGGGGACAGCTCCTACAATGAGCAGTTCTTC
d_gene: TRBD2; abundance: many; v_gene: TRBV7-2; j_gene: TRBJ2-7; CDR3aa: CASSLVSGGYEQYF; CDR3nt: TGTGCCAGCAGCTTAGTAAGCGGGGGGTACGAGCAGTACTTC
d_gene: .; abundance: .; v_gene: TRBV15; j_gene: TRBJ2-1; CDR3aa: CAASRDWGTPGSYNEQFF; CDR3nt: TGTGCCGCCAGCAGAGATTGGGGGACACCTGGATCCTACAATGAGCAGTTCTTC
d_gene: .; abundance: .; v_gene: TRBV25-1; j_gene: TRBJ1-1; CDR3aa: CASSDGFRIGGAFF; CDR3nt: TGTGCCAGCAGTGATGGGTTTCGGATTGGTGGAGCTTTCTTT
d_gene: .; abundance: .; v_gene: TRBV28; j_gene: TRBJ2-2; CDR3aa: CASSLMMQGSGELFF; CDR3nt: TGTGCCAGCAGTTTAATGATGCAGGGATCCGGGGAGCTGTTTTTT
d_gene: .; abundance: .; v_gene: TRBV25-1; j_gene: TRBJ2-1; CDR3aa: CASSDEAPWVFNEQFF; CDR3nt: TGTGCCAGCAGTGATGAGGCCCCCTGGGTGTTCAATGAGCAGTTCTTC
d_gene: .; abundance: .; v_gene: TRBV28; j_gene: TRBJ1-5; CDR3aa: CASSFSSYSNQPQHF; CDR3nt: TGTGCCAGCAGTTTCTCATCCTATAGCAATCAGCCCCAGCATTTT
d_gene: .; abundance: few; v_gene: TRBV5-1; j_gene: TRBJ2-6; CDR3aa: CASSSTQGTRGANVLTF; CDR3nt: TGCGCCAGCAGCTCGACGCAGGGGACGCGTGGGGCCAACGTCCTGACTTTC
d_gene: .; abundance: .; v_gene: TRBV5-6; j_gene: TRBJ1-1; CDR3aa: CASSWPSRAEAFF; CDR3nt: TGTGCCAGCAGTTGGCCAAGCCGGGCTGAAGCTTTCTTT
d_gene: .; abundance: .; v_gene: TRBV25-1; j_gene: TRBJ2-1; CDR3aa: CASSSVSFGNEQFF; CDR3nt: TGTGCCAGCAGTTCGGTATCCTTTGGCAATGAGCAGTTCTTC
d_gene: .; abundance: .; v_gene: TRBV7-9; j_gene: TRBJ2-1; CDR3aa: CASSSQTGTKYYNEQFF; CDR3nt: TGTGCCAGCAGCTCACAAACCGGGACAAAGTACTACAATGAGCAGTTCTTC
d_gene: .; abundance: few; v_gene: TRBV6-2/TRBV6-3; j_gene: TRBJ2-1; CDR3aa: CASSYLGPNNEQFF; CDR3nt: TGTGCCAGCAGTTACCTTGGACCTAACAATGAGCAGTTCTTC
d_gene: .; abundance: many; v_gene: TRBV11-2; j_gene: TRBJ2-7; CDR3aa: CASSLQSRVGEQYF; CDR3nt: TGTGCCAGCAGCTTACAATCCAGGGTAGGCGAGCAGTACTTC